A selection of T cell receptor beta chains follows, all from one sample in a study of blood T cells in healthy people across ages. A single record per CDR3 protein comes from TCRdb applying MiXCR to the 5' RACE reads. The repertoire holds 450,000 to 700,000 distinct CDR3 sequences, with about 25% as singletons. Sequences were obtained from blood. The origin of the receptors is a woman in her 70s in good health. Each CDR3 is given with its conserved first and last residue. Each record gives: V gene, clone size, J gene, D gene, CDR3 DNA, CDR3 protein. A D gene is named only where the DNA matches it firmly. Expanded clones get a size class; other rows say once, few or many, or leave the size out.

TRBV5-1	few	TRBJ1-2	TRBD1	TGCGCCAGCAGCTATGGCCTGGACAGGGCTAACTATGGCTACACCTTC	CASSYGLDRANYGYTF
TRBV3-1	-	TRBJ2-5	TRBD2	TGTGCCAGCAGCCAAGTCCAGCGGGGGCCCCGCATAGGATCGAAGACCCAGTACTTC	CASSQVQRGPRIGSKTQYF
TRBV6-6	few	TRBJ1-2	-	TGTGCCAGCAGTTACCCGGAGGGGGGCCCTAACTATGGCTACACCTTC	CASSYPEGGPNYGYTF
TRBV24-1	-	TRBJ2-6	-	TGTGCCACCTCCAGATCTGGGGCCAACGTCCTGACTTTC	CATSRSGANVLTF
TRBV20-1	-	TRBJ1-1	-	TGCAGTGCTAGAGATCAGGGGCCTGAAGCTTTCTTT	CSARDQGPEAFF
TRBV7-9	-	TRBJ2-1	TRBD2	TGTGCCAGCAGCTTAGATAGGGGGACTAGCCCCTACAATGAGCAGTTCTTC	CASSLDRGTSPYNEQFF
TRBV20-1	-	TRBJ1-4	-	TGCAGTGCCACCTCGGGGGTTAATGAAAAACTGTTTTTT	CSATSGVNEKLFF
TRBV7-2	-	TRBJ1-5	TRBD1	TGTGCCAGCAGCTTCGGGACAGCTAATCAGCCCCAGCATTTT	CASSFGTANQPQHF
TRBV10-3	-	TRBJ2-5	-	TGTGCCATCCTATCAAACGAAGCCCTTATGGGGGAGCAGTACTTC	CAILSNEALMGEQYF
TRBV4-2	few	TRBJ2-7	-	TGTGCCAGCAGCCAAGAGTATACGGGGTACGAGCAGTACTTC	CASSQEYTGYEQYF
TRBV6-5	-	TRBJ2-2	TRBD2	TGTGCCAGCAGTACCTCGGGGGGGAAGCTGTTTTTT	CASSTSGGKLFF
TRBV14	-	TRBJ1-2	-	TGTGCCAGCAGCCAAGCAGGGGTAGAGGGCTACACCTTC	CASSQAGVEGYTF
TRBV4-3	many	TRBJ2-3	TRBD2	TGCGCCAGCAGCCTTACGGGGACTAGCGGGGGGGCCACAGATACGCAGTATTTT	CASSLTGTSGGATDTQYF
TRBV5-1	-	TRBJ2-3	TRBD1	TGCGCCAGCTCGGGTTGGACAGGGAGATCAGATACGCAGTATTTT	CASSGWTGRSDTQYF
TRBV10-3	few	TRBJ2-1	TRBD2	TGTGCCATCAATCGGGGGGTGGAGCCCAAGCAGTTCTTC	CAINRGVEPKQFF
TRBV20-1	-	TRBJ1-1	-	TGCAGTGCTAGGGAGCGGCGGGGCGCTTCGGAAGCTTTCTTT	CSARERRGASEAFF
TRBV7-2	once	TRBJ2-1	-	TGTGCCAGCAGCTTAGAGGTACGGACCTACAATGAGCAGTTCTTC	CASSLEVRTYNEQFF
TRBV25-1	-	TRBJ1-2	TRBD1	TGTGCCAGCAGTGGGGGACAGGGAAGGGTTTATGGCTACACCTTC	CASSGGQGRVYGYTF
TRBV12-5	once	TRBJ1-1	-	TGTGCTAGTGGCAAAACCCAGAGGGAGAAGACTGAAGCTTTCTTT	CASGKTQREKTEAFF
TRBV20-1	few	TRBJ1-2	TRBD1	TGCAGTGCTAGAGGAGGGGGACAGGGAGTCTCCACCTTC	CSARGGGQGVSTF
TRBV9	few	TRBJ2-1	TRBD2	TGTGCCAGCAGCGTAGCGGGGGGGCGGAACAATGAGCAGTTCTTC	CASSVAGGRNNEQFF
TRBV4-3	-	TRBJ2-3	-	TGCGCCAGCAGCCAAGATTCGTTCAGCACAGATACGCAGTATTTT	CASSQDSFSTDTQYF
TRBV4-2	-	TRBJ1-5	-	TGTGCCAGCAGCCAAGATCCAGGTCAGCCCCAGCATTTT	CASSQDPGQPQHF
TRBV5-1	few	TRBJ2-3	-	TGCGCCAGCCTAGACGGGGTTGGGATCCGGGATACGCAGTATTTT	CASLDGVGIRDTQYF
TRBV20-1	few	TRBJ2-2	TRBD1	TGCAGTGCAAAGGTTACCGGGACAGGGAAGACCGGGGAGCTGTTTTTT	CSAKVTGTGKTGELFF
TRBV7-2	few	TRBJ2-1	-	TGTGCCAGCACCTCCCTACATGAGCAGTTCTTC	CASTSLHEQFF
TRBV20-1	-	TRBJ1-1	-	TGCAGTGTTAGCCCCCCTGGGCGGATGAACACTGAAGCTTTCTTT	CSVSPPGRMNTEAFF
TRBV9	few	TRBJ1-6	-	TGTGCCAGCAGCGTTCCCCAGGACAGAACAGGCTATAATTCACCCCTCCACTTT	CASSVPQDRTGYNSPLHF
TRBV3-1	few	TRBJ2-1	-	TGTGCCAGCAGCCATTGGGCTAGCCAGGTACAGAATGAGCAGTTCTTC	CASSHWASQVQNEQFF
TRBV6-1	few	TRBJ2-5	-	TGTGCCACCCCGACACCGGGCGTCGAGACCCAGTACTTC	CATPTPGVETQYF
TRBV30	-	TRBJ2-5	-	TGTGCCTGGAGAATGACTAGATGGCGGGGGCTCCAAGAGACCCAGTACTTC	CAWRMTRWRGLQETQYF
TRBV11-2	few	TRBJ2-1	-	TGTGCCAGCAGAAATCCGGGGACTTCCTTAGCAAATGAGCAGTTCTTC	CASRNPGTSLANEQFF
TRBV11-2	-	TRBJ2-2	TRBD1	TGTGCCAGCAGCCTAACCCAGGGGGCAGGCGGGGAGCTGTTTTTT	CASSLTQGAGGELFF
TRBV12-3/TRBV12-4	few	TRBJ1-2	TRBD1	TGTGCCAGCAGTTCCCCCGACAGGGAGGGTAATGGCTACACCTTC	CASSSPDREGNGYTF
TRBV5-5	few	TRBJ1-5	TRBD1	TGTGCCAGCAGCTTTCGTTCCCCAGGGGGCCGCAATCAGCCCCAGCATTTT	CASSFRSPGGRNQPQHF
TRBV12-3/TRBV12-4	-	TRBJ1-1	-	TGTGCCAGCAGTGAAGATTTCGGGGCCTCCAACACTGAAGCTTTCTTT	CASSEDFGASNTEAFF
TRBV20-1	few	TRBJ2-2	-	TGCAGTGTCCCCCGACAGACCGGGGAGCTGTTTTTT	CSVPRQTGELFF
TRBV20-1	-	TRBJ2-6	-	TGCAGTGCTAGAGATTACAGAAATCCATCCTCTGGGGCCAACGTCCTGACTTTC	CSARDYRNPSSGANVLTF
TRBV3-1	-	TRBJ2-3	TRBD2	TGTGCCAGCAGCTATACTAGCGGGGGAAAGACCGAATTTAGCACAGATACGCAGTATTTT	CASSYTSGGKTEFSTDTQYF
TRBV29-1	-	TRBJ1-1	-	TGCAGCGTTGAAGACCTAAACACTGAAGCTTTCTTT	CSVEDLNTEAFF
TRBV5-1	few	TRBJ1-2	-	TGCGCCAGCAGCCCTAGGGCAGCCCAAAACTATGGCTACACCTTC	CASSPRAAQNYGYTF
TRBV3-1	-	TRBJ2-7	-	TGTGCCAGCAGCCACAGTGGGCGCGAGCAGTACTTC	CASSHSGREQYF
TRBV20-1	-	TRBJ2-2	TRBD2	TGCAGTGCTAGCCCTAGCGGGAGGGACACCGGGGAGCTGTTTTTT	CSASPSGRDTGELFF
TRBV12-3/TRBV12-4	-	TRBJ2-5	TRBD1	TGTGCCAGCAGTTTCGGGGACAGGGGCCAAGAGACCCAGTACTTC	CASSFGDRGQETQYF
TRBV20-1	few	TRBJ2-3	-	TGCAGTGCTAGTCTAACGACTAGCACAGATACGCAGTATTTT	CSASLTTSTDTQYF
TRBV7-9	few	TRBJ1-2	-	TGTGCCAGCAGCCTTGGCGACCGCCCGACGGGGGGCTACACCTTC	CASSLGDRPTGGYTF
TRBV6-5	many	TRBJ1-1	TRBD1	TGTGCCAGCAGTAGCCCCCAGGGGGGAACTTTCTTT	CASSSPQGGTFF
TRBV23-1	-	TRBJ2-3	TRBD1	TGCGCCAGCAGTCAATCTGGGACAGTACTCTACACAGATACGCAGTATTTT	CASSQSGTVLYTDTQYF